This T cell receptor beta chain was sequenced for a study of blood T cell repertoires in COVID-19. About the research overall: The analysed material was cDNA or gDNA that came from T cells, B-cell-depleted T cells, or PBMCs.

Sequenced by immunoSEQ multiplex PCR; TCRdb stores in-frame clones only, minus some. The table lists hundreds of thousands of clones, about nine tenths of them singletons, with about 7% in the top ten. This CDR3 spans 13 amino acids. CDR1 KGHSH and CDR2 LQKENI come from the germline V gene. The trim removed 8 bases at V and 6 bases at J, leaving 6 bases unmatched. This clone came up once. Sample: peripheral blood. The gene calls are TRBV18 and TRBJ1-4; TRBD1 matches at 7 bases. The clonotype was recovered from a woman in her 70s with COVID-19, enrolled during active disease. The DNA for the CDR3 is TGTGCCAGCCACGGACAGGCAGATGAAAAACTGTTTTTT. This sequence encodes CASHGQADEKLFF.